This TCR beta chain came from a study of blood T cell repertoires in COVID-19. Across the whole study: Sites in the United States, Italy and Spain provided acute and convalescent COVID-19 samples. PBMCs, B-cell-depleted T cells, or T cells were the source of the cDNA or gDNA that made up the material.

In the authors' methods: Nucleated cell number was recorded as an estimate derived from reference gene primer amplification. The protocol was immunoSEQ multiplex PCR, while the TCRdb copy is restricted to in-frame clones and leaves out a portion. V, J and clone size are those of that table, while D and trimming were read from the DNA. Of some 320,000 clones listed, roughly 85% are singletons. The clonotype originates from a human donor in a cohort sampled during active COVID-19. What was sequenced was peripheral blood.

The CDR3 DNA follows: TGTGCCAGTCGATTCTGGGACAGCTCGGAGCCCCAGCATTTT. Translating it yields CASRFWDSSEPQHF. V is TRBV19 and J is TRBJ1-5, with TRBD1 identical over 7 bases. The V gene's germline CDR1 is LNHDA and CDR2 SQIVND (reference sequence). V was pared by 8 bases and J by 8 bases, with 12 bases of the junction left unmatched. There are 14 residues in the CDR3.